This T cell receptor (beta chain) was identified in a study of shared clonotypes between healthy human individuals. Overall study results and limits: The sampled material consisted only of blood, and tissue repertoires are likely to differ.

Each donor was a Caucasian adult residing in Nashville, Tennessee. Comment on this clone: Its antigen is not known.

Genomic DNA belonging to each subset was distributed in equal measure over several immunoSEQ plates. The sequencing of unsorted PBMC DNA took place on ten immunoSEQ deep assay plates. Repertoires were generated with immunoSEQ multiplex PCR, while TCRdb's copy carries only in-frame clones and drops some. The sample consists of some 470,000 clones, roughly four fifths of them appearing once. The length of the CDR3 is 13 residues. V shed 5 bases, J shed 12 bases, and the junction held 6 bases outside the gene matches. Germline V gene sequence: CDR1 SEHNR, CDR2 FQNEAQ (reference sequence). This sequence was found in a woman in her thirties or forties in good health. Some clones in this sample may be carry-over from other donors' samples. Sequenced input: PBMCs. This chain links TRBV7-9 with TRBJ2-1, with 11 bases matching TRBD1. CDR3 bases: TGTGCCAGCAGCCCCTTGGGACAGGGGGGGCAGTTCTTC. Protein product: CASSPLGQGGQFF.